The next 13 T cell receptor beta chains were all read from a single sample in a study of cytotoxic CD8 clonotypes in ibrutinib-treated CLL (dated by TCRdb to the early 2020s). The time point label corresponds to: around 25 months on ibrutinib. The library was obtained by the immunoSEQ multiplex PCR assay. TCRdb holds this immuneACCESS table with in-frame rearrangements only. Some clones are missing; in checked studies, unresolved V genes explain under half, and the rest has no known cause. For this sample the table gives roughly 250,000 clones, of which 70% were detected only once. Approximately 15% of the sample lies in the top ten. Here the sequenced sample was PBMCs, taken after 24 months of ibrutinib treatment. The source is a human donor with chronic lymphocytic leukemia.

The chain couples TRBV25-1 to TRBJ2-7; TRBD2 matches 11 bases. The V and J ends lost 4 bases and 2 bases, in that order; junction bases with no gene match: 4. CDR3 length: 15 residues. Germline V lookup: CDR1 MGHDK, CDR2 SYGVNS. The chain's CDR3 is CASSVQLAGAYEQYF. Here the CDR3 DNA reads TGTGCCAGCAGTGTACAACTAGCGGGAGCCTACGAGCAGTACTTC.

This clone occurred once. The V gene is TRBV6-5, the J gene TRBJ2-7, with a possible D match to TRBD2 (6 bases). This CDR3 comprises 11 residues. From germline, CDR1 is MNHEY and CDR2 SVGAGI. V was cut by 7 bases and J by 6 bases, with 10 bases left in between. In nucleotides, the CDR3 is TGTGCCAGCATGCGGGGTCGCGAGCAGTACTTC. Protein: CASMRGREQYF.

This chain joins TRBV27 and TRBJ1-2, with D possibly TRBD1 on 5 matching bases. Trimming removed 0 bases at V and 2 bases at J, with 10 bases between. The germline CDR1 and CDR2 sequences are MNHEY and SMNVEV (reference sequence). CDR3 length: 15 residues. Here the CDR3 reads CASSLSRGRNYGYTF. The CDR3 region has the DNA TGTGCCAGCAGTTTATCGAGGGGCCGGAACTATGGCTACACCTTC.

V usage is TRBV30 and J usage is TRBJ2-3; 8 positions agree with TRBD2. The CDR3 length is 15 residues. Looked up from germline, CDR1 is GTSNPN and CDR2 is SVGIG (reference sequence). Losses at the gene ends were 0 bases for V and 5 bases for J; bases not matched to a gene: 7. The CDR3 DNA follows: TGTGCCTGGAGTGTCAACGGGAGGGGGAGAGATACGCAGTATTTT. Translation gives CAWSVNGRGRDTQYF.

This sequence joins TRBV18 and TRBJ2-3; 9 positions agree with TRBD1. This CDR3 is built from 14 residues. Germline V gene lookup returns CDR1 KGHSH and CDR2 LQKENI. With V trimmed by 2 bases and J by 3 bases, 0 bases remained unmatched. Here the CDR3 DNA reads TGTGCCAGCTCACCAGGACAGGGGACAGATACGCAGTATTTT. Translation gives CASSPGQGTDTQYF.

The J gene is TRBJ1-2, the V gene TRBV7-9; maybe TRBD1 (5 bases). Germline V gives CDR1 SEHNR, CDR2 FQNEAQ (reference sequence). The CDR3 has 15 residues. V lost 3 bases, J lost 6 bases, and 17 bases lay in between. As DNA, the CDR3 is TGTGCCAGCAGCTTTGGCCCAGGGTCTCTGGATGGCTACACCTTC. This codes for CASSFGPGSLDGYTF.

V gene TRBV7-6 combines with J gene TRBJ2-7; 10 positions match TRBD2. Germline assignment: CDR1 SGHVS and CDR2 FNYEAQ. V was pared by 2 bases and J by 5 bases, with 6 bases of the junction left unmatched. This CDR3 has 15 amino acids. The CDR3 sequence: CASSLLTSGNDEQYF. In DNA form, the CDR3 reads TGTGCCAGCAGCTTATTAACTAGCGGGAATGACGAGCAGTACTTC. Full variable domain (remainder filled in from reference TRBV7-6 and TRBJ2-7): GAGVSQSPRYKVTKRGQDVALRCDPISGHVSLYWYRQALGQGPEFLTYFNYEAQQDKSGLPNDRFSAERPEGSISTLTIQRTEQRDSAMYRCASSLLTSGNDEQYFGPGTRLTVT.

In nucleotides, the CDR3 is TGTGCCAGCATTCACAGGGGGCTGCACTACGAGCAGTACTTC. It codes for CASIHRGLHYEQYF. The V gene is TRBV6-1, the J gene TRBJ2-7, with TRBD1 matching over 9 bases. V lost 7 bases and J lost 3; bases outside the gene matches: 7. The CDR3 is 14 residues long. Germline CDR1 is MNHNS and CDR2 is SASEGT.

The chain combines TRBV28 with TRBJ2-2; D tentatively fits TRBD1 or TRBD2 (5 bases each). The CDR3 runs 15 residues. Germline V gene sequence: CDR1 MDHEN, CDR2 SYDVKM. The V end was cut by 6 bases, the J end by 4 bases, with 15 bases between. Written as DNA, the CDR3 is TGTGCCAGCAGCTGGGACCCCGGAGGCACCGGGGAGCTGTTTTTT. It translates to CASSWDPGGTGELFF.

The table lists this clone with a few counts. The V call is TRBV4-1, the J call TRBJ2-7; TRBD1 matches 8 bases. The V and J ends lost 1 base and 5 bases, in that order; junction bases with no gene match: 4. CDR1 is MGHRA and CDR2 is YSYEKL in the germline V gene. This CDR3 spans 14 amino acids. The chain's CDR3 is CASSQADRDHEQYF. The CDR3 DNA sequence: TGCGCCAGCAGCCAAGCGGACAGGGATCACGAGCAGTACTTC.

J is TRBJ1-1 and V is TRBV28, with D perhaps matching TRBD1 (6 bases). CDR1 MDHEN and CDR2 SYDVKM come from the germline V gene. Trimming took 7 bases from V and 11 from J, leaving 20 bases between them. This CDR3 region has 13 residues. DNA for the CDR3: TGTGCCAGCACCCGACAGGTCGGTGGGGAGGCTTTCTTT. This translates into CASTRQVGGEAFF.

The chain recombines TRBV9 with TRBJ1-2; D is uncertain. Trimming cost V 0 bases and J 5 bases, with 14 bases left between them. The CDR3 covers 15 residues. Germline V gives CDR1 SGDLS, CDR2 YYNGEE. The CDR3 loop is CASSVGGLDFYGYTF. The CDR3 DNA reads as TGTGCCAGCAGCGTAGGAGGGTTGGATTTTTATGGCTACACCTTC.

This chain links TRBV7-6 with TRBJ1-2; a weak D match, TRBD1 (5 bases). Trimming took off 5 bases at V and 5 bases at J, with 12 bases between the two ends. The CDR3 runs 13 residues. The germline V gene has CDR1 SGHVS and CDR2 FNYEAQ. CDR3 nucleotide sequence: TGTGCCAGCAGCACCCCACCAGGGTATGGCTACACCTTC. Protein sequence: CASSTPPGYGYTF.